This T cell receptor (beta chain) came from a study of CD4 and CD8 cells across lung adenocarcinoma regions. TCRdb re-called the PCR reads with MiXCR, one entry per CDR3 protein. In the table there are about 4,600 distinct CDR3 sequences, about 45% of which are singletons. Donors had localized lung adenocarcinoma, a non-small cell lung cancer. Germline V lookup: CDR1 MNHEY, CDR2 SMNVEV (reference sequence). The V segment lost 2 bases and the J segment 2 bases; nucleotides outside the gene matches: 4. The CDR3 extends over 15 amino acids. This clonotype was sampled from a female donor with lung adenocarcinoma. The CD4 and CD8 labels of this study may be unreliable. The sample was CD4+ T cells from the margin of a lung tumor. The chain uses TRBV27 and TRBJ2-5, with TRBD2 matching 8 bases. The CDR3 sequence: CASSLRPGGQETQYF. The CDR3, as DNA: TGTGCCAGCAGTTTACGGCCGGGAGGGCAAGAGACCCAGTACTTC.